One sample yielded the 32 T cell receptor beta chains listed below, sequenced in a study of blood T cell repertoires in COVID-19. Libraries were prepared by immunoSEQ multiplex PCR; TCRdb keeps only in-frame clonotypes and omits some of them. The table has 310,000 or so clones, 90% seen once. Sequencing was carried out using PBMCs or T cells enriched from blood (not recorded which). The source is a woman under 30 with acute COVID-19.

This chain uses TRBV18 with TRBJ1-3; D perhaps matches TRBD1 (6 bases). Trimming left V 5 bases short and J 0 bases short, with 17 bases between. Germline values: CDR1 KGHSH, CDR2 LQKENI. There are 17 residues in the CDR3. CDR3 sequence (DNA): TGTGCCAGCTCAGCTACTCTAACAGGGAACTCTGGAAACACCATATATTTT. Translating it yields CASSATLTGNSGNTIYF.

The V gene is TRBV19, the J gene TRBJ2-1; 7 nucleotides agree with TRBD1. This CDR3 spans 13 amino acids. Losses at the gene ends were 6 bases for V and 4 bases for J; bases not matched to a gene: 3. Germline-derived CDR1 and CDR2 are LNHDA and SQIVND (reference sequence). The chain's CDR3 is CASSGTVYNEQFF. The CDR3 DNA sequence: TGTGCCAGTAGCGGGACAGTTTACAATGAGCAGTTCTTC.

The count of this clone is one. The chain is built from TRBV5-1 and TRBJ2-1, with 7 bases matching TRBD2. After removal of 0 bases from V and 7 bases from J, the junction contained 16 bases not matched to a gene. Germline V gene data show CDR1 as SGHRS and CDR2 as YFSETQ. CDR3 size: 18 residues. Written as DNA, the CDR3 is TGCGCCAGCAGCTTGGTAATAATGAGCGGGACCGCTTTTAATGAGCAGTTCTTC. This codes for CASSLVIMSGTAFNEQFF.

This chain connects TRBV28 to TRBJ2-7; 9 positions match TRBD2. CDR1 and CDR2 from the germline V gene are MDHEN and SYDVKM. With 6 bases clipped from V and 4 bases from J, the junction kept 10 bases outside the gene matches. This CDR3 region has 15 residues. The CDR3 bases are TGTGCCAGCAGCCTCACGGCTAGCGGGAAGTACGAGCAGTACTTC. This translates into CASSLTASGKYEQYF.

This clone showed up just once. The J gene is TRBJ2-3, the V gene TRBV11-3, with TRBD1 identical over 7 bases. Germline-derived CDR1 and CDR2 are SGHNT and YENEEA. The CDR3 is 17 residues long. With V trimmed by 4 bases and J by 2 bases, 12 bases remained unmatched. For the CDR3, the DNA is TGTGCCAGCAGCTCTCTTGGCAGGGGGTCCACCACAGATACGCAGTATTTT. Translating gives CASSSLGRGSTTDTQYF.

J is TRBJ2-3 and V is TRBV4-1, with 12 bases aligning to TRBD2. The junction had 6 bases not matched to a gene; V was cut back by 1 base and J by 4 bases. Germline V gene lookup returns CDR1 MGHRA and CDR2 YSYEKL. This CDR3 spans 17 amino acids. The CDR3 DNA sequence: TGCGCCAGCAGCCAAGGGCTAGCGGGAGGGCCGGCAGATACGCAGTATTTT. This translates into CASSQGLAGGPADTQYF.

As to this clone: Other DNA sequences of this sample code for an identical CDR3. This chain links TRBV18 with TRBJ2-3; 9 nucleotides line up with TRBD2. Per the germline V gene, CDR1 is KGHSH and CDR2 is LQKENI. The junction had 7 bases not matched to a gene; V was cut back by 2 bases and J by 4 bases. This CDR3 contains 16 residues. The CDR3 is CASSPGLAGYADTQYF. Here the CDR3 DNA reads TGTGCCAGCTCACCAGGCCTAGCGGGATACGCAGATACGCAGTATTTT. The whole variable domain, remainder taken from reference TRBV18 and TRBJ2-3, is NAGVMQNPRHLVRRRGQEARLRCSPMKGHSHVYWYRQLPEEGLKFMVYLQKENIIDESGMPKERFSAEFPKEGPSILRIQQVVRGDSAAYFCASSPGLAGYADTQYFGPGTRLTVL.

The chain combines TRBV30 with TRBJ1-4, with D perhaps TRBD1 (6 bases). The CDR3 extends over 12 amino acids. CDR1 and CDR2 from the germline V gene are GTSNPN and SVGIG (reference sequence). V dropped 3 bases and J dropped 14 bases, with 16 bases sitting between them. CDR3 residues: CAWSQAGTQLFF. In nucleotides, the CDR3 is TGTGCCTGGAGCCAAGCCGGGACACAGCTGTTTTTT.

V and J are TRBV18 and TRBJ2-7; D possibly corresponds to TRBD1 (6 bases). This CDR3 contains 14 residues. V lost 1 base and J lost 7, with 14 bases in between. Germline lookup yields CDR1 KGHSH and CDR2 LQKENI. The CDR3 sequence is CASSPLLQGGEQYF. The CDR3 coding sequence is TGTGCCAGCTCACCACTTCTACAGGGTGGAGAGCAGTACTTC.

The rearrangement uses TRBV5-1 and TRBJ2-1; D might be TRBD2 (6 bases). Trimming removed 2 bases from V and 7 bases from J, with 16 bases in between. This CDR3 has 15 amino acids. Germline V gene lookup returns CDR1 SGHRS and CDR2 YFSETQ. Here the CDR3 DNA reads TGCGCCAGCAGCTTAAACGGGAGCCCCGGGAATGAGCAGTTCTTC. Amino acids: CASSLNGSPGNEQFF.

The chain employs TRBV5-1 and TRBJ2-1; TRBD1 matches 9 bases. This CDR3 has 15 residues. The germline CDR1 and CDR2 sequences are SGHRS and YFSETQ. Losses at the gene ends were 4 bases for V and 4 bases for J; bases not matched to a gene: 6. CDR3: CASSLRDRAYNEQFF. The CDR3 DNA is TGCGCCAGCAGCCTACGGGACAGGGCGTACAATGAGCAGTTCTTC.

This chain links TRBV7-9 with TRBJ2-5; a weak D match, TRBD2 (5 bases). The CDR3 totals 14 residues. Germline lookup yields CDR1 SEHNR and CDR2 FQNEAQ (reference sequence). Trimming removed 5 bases at V and 0 bases at J, with 10 bases between. The CDR3 bases are TGTGCCAGCAGCCCGCTAGCAAACCAAGAGACCCAGTACTTC. This encodes CASSPLANQETQYF.

The rearrangement uses TRBV28 and TRBJ1-2; 10 positions match TRBD1. This CDR3 comprises 13 residues. The V gene's germline CDR1 is MDHEN and CDR2 SYDVKM. V shed 7 bases, J shed 8 bases, and the junction held 7 bases outside the gene matches. The chain's CDR3 is CASTLTGGRGYTF. As DNA, the CDR3 is TGTGCCAGCACCCTGACAGGGGGCAGGGGCTACACCTTC.

This clone has only one observation. The V call is TRBV7-9, the J call TRBJ2-1; 7 nucleotides line up with TRBD1. Germline-derived CDR1 and CDR2 are SEHNR and FQNEAQ (reference sequence). V was pared by 2 bases and J by 3 bases, with 4 bases of the junction left unmatched. The CDR3 covers 15 residues. The CDR3 protein is CASSLKAGGYNEQFF. DNA for the CDR3: TGTGCCAGCAGCTTAAAGGCAGGGGGCTACAATGAGCAGTTCTTC.

This chain uses TRBV6-5 with TRBJ2-7; a weak D match, TRBD2 (6 bases). V shed 9 bases and J shed 4 bases, with 22 bases lying between them. The CDR3 consists of 15 residues. The germline V gene has CDR1 MNHEY and CDR2 SVGAGI. The CDR3 here is CASRDSKFASYEQYF. The CDR3 DNA is TGTGCCAGTCGGGACTCCAAATTCGCCTCTTACGAGCAGTACTTC.

The chain links TRBV10-3 to TRBJ1-6, with TRBD1 identical over 7 bases. CDR3 size: 16 residues. The J segment lost 0 bases and the V segment lost 3 bases, leaving 2 bases of the junction unmatched. The germline CDR1 and CDR2 sequences are ENHRY and SYGVKD. Here the CDR3 reads CAISDQGGSYNSPLHF. The CDR3 DNA sequence: TGTGCCATCAGTGATCAGGGGGGCTCCTATAATTCACCCCTCCACTTT.

V is TRBV5-1 and J is TRBJ2-7, with 11 bases matching TRBD1. This CDR3 has 15 residues. After removal of 4 bases from V and 3 bases from J, the junction contained 6 bases not matched to a gene. Germline assignment: CDR1 SGHRS and CDR2 YFSETQ. Here the CDR3 reads CASSLLGTGGYEQYF. The CDR3 bases are TGCGCCAGCAGCCTTCTGGGGACAGGGGGCTACGAGCAGTACTTC.

V usage is TRBV6-5 and J usage is TRBJ1-1; 12 bases match TRBD1. CDR1 MNHEY and CDR2 SVGAGI come from the germline V gene. The trim removed 8 bases at V and 4 bases at J, leaving 5 bases unmatched. The CDR3 is made up of 14 amino acids. The CDR3 region has the DNA TGTGCCAGCGTCCGGGACAGGGGGCGCACTGAAGCTTTCTTT. Translated: CASVRDRGRTEAFF.

As to this clone: Other DNA sequences within the sample encode an identical CDR3. V gene TRBV28 combines with J gene TRBJ1-5; possibly TRBD1 for D (5 bases). The CDR3 is 14 residues long. The V end lost 4 bases, the J end lost 4 bases, and 11 bases lay between the germline ends. Germline V lookup: CDR1 MDHEN, CDR2 SYDVKM. CDR3 nucleotides: TGTGCCAGCAGTTGGGGGGGAAGTAATCAGCCCCAGCATTTT. It specifies CASSWGGSNQPQHF.

This CDR3 reads CASSSMMTATNEKLFF. CDR3 sequence (DNA): TGTGCCAGCAGTTCGATGATGACAGCAACTAATGAAAAACTGTTTTTT. This chain connects TRBV28 to TRBJ1-4; TRBD1 is a possible D gene (5 bases). The CDR3 has 16 residues. The germline V gene encodes CDR1 MDHEN and CDR2 SYDVKM. Trimming took off 4 bases at V and 0 bases at J, with 12 bases between the two ends. The complete variable domain, with remaining parts taken from reference TRBV28 and TRBJ1-4, reads DVKVTQSSRYLVKRTGEKVFLECVQDMDHENMFWYRQDPGLGLRLIYFSYDVKMKEKGDIPEGYSVSREKKERFSLILESASTNQTSMYLCASSSMMTATNEKLFFGSGTQLSVL.

The V and J genes are TRBV4-3 and TRBJ2-7; 9 bases line up with TRBD2. Trimming at V came to 0 bases and at J to 2 bases, leaving 5 bases not matched to a gene. The CDR3 runs 16 residues. Germline values: CDR1 LGHNA, CDR2 YSLEER. The CDR3 nucleotides are TGCGCCAGCAGCCAAGATTGGGGCGGGAGGGCCTACGAGCAGTACTTC. It is translated as CASSQDWGGRAYEQYF.

V usage is TRBV19 and J usage is TRBJ1-5, with D possibly TRBD1 on 5 matching bases. The CDR3 runs 16 residues. Trimming took off 0 bases at V and 1 base at J, with 10 bases between the two ends. CDR1 is LNHDA and CDR2 is SQIVND in the germline V gene (reference sequence). The CDR3, as DNA: TGTGCCAGTAGTATAGAGGGAGGGGCGAGCAATCAGCCCCAGCATTTT. Residues: CASSIEGGASNQPQHF.

This clone was picked up one time. The chain employs TRBV6-5 and TRBJ1-4; 8 bases fit TRBD1. This CDR3 is built from 15 residues. The V and J ends lost 3 bases and 8 bases, in that order; junction bases with no gene match: 8. Germline CDR1 reads MNHEY; CDR2 reads SVGAGI. The CDR3 reads CASSYQGAKVEKLFF. CDR3 DNA sequence: TGTGCCAGCAGTTATCAGGGGGCGAAGGTGGAAAAACTGTTTTTT.

The chain carries TRBV29-1 and TRBJ1-5; D gene unclear. The CDR3 spans 12 residues. Trimming cost V 7 bases and J 8 bases, with 15 bases left between them. The germline V gene encodes CDR1 SQVTM and CDR2 ANQGSEA. The CDR3 DNA reads as TGCAGCGCCCGGTCTCCGCCCGAGCCCCAGCATTTT. Protein sequence: CSARSPPEPQHF.

This clone was seen more than once but under ten times. The rearrangement links TRBV4-2 to TRBJ1-4; 7 nucleotides match TRBD1. Germline assignment: CDR1 LGHNA and CDR2 YNFKEQ. This CDR3 has 16 residues. Trimming cost V 3 bases and J 4 bases; bases outside gene matches: 8. For the CDR3, the DNA is TGTGCCAGCAGCCACCGCGTAGGGGGCCATAATGAAAAACTGTTTTTT. Translation: CASSHRVGGHNEKLFF.

This chain uses TRBV5-1 with TRBJ1-4; unclear D gene. The CDR3 is 15 amino acids. Germline-derived CDR1 and CDR2 are SGHRS and YFSETQ. V gave up 7 bases and J gave up 0 bases, with 13 bases separating them. The CDR3, as DNA: TGCGCCAGCCGGGAGCACGACGCAACTAATGAAAAACTGTTTTTT. Protein: CASREHDATNEKLFF.

The genes are TRBV27 and TRBJ2-6; 9 positions agree with TRBD1. The junction had 9 bases not matched to a gene; V was cut back by 0 bases and J by 0 bases. There are 20 residues in the CDR3. The germline V gene encodes CDR1 MNHEY and CDR2 SMNVEV (reference sequence). CDR3 protein: CASSLSLPGQGFSGANVLTF. The CDR3 DNA reads TGTGCCAGCAGTTTATCGCTCCCGGGACAGGGATTCTCTGGGGCCAACGTCCTGACTTTC.

The genes are TRBV11-2 and TRBJ2-7, with TRBD2 matching 11 bases. J gave up 2 bases and V 0 bases, and 6 bases lay outside the gene matches. Germline-derived CDR1 and CDR2 are SGHAT and FQNNGV. The CDR3 spans 17 residues. In nucleotides, the CDR3 is TGTGCCAGCAGCTTAGATCGATCTAGCGGGAGGACCTACGAGCAGTACTTC. Protein: CASSLDRSSGRTYEQYF.

This chain links TRBV2 with TRBJ2-2; 12 bases align to TRBD2. V lost 8 bases, J lost 5 bases, and 6 bases stayed unmatched. Looked up from germline, CDR1 is SNHLY and CDR2 is FYNNEI. This CDR3 region has 15 residues. CDR3 bases: TGTGCCAGCGCTAGACTAGCGGGAGAAACCGGGGAGCTGTTTTTT. Amino acid sequence: CASARLAGETGELFF.

The chain uses TRBV6-4 and TRBJ2-7, with TRBD2 identical over 13 bases. Germline trimming cut 6 bases from V and 2 bases from J; bases unmatched to any gene: 4. The CDR3 has 15 amino acids. Germline V gene lookup returns CDR1 MRHNA and CDR2 SNTAGT. The CDR3 bases are TGTGCCAGCAGGGGGACTAGCGGGACAACCTACGAGCAGTACTTC. The encoded protein is CASRGTSGTTYEQYF.

The chain is built from TRBV27 and TRBJ2-3; D unresolved. The germline V gene encodes CDR1 MNHEY and CDR2 SMNVEV (reference sequence). The CDR3 runs to 13 residues. Trimming took off 0 bases at V and 10 bases at J, with 11 bases between the two ends. The chain's CDR3 is CASSLSPTVAQYF. In DNA, the CDR3 is TGTGCCAGCAGTTTATCCCCTACTGTGGCGCAGTATTTT.

This clone occurred once. Mismatch with germline at one junction end may stem from a read error. The chain employs TRBV29-1 and TRBJ2-3; D is ambiguous. CDR1 is SQVTM and CDR2 is ANQGSEA in the germline V gene. This CDR3 region has 11 residues. The CDR3 is CSLEVLDTQYF. The CDR3 DNA sequence: TGCAGCCTTGAAGTATTAGATACGCAGTATTTT.